This T cell receptor beta chain was found in a study of tumor and adjacent non-tumor tissue in lung cancer. Study-wide results and limits: Significantly higher TCR diversity was found in tumor than normal lung.

Three rounds of nested PCR, following a modified ARM-PCR protocol, produced the TCRbeta library. One entry per CDR3 protein, called by TCRdb with MiXCR from the multiplex PCR reads. The sample includes roughly 150,000 distinct CDR3 sequences, around 66% of them seen just once. A word on this clonotype: Its antigen remains unidentified. Germline is not matched at one junction end, which may reflect a read error.

No cell sorting was done before RNA was extracted from the tissue. Between August and November 2014, newly diagnosed, chemotherapy-naive lung cancer patients underwent thoracic surgery in China. The germline V gene has CDR1 MNHNS and CDR2 SASEGT. The CDR3 loop spans 15 amino acids. The rearrangement joins TRBV6-1 to TRBJ2-5; D is unclear. This sequence originates from a man in his 60s with small cell lung cancer. Sequenced material: lung tumor tissue. The chain's CDR3 is CASSRTPVSQESQYF. The CDR3 bases are TGTGCCAGCAGCCGAACGCCGGTTTCCCAAGAGAGCCAGTACTTC.